The rows below give T cell receptor beta chains drawn from one sample of a study of CD8 T cells in Susac syndrome. TCRdb ran MiXCR on the immunoSEQ multiplex PCR reads and lists one entry per CDR3 protein. The profile shows tens of thousands of distinct CDR3 sequences, around 93% of them singletons. Sample: CD4+ T cells from PBMCs. Receptors originate from a human donor with Susac syndrome. Both conserved end residues are trimmed from each CDR3. Each record gives: V gene, CDR3 protein.

TRBV19	ASSRPGQGAFGNQPQH
TRBV7-2	ASQFFGNTGELF
TRBV6-1	ASSWDRGRYEQY
TRBV29-1	SGSNINYGYT
TRBV28	ASSPHRGSSSGYT
TRBV19	ASSRGQANSPLH
TRBV7-2	ASSPRQVTDTQY
TRBV5-1	ASSLRQGAGEQY
TRBV6-2/TRBV6-3	ASSLLRTYEQY
TRBV5-1	ASSLVVTGELF
TRBV20-1	SARRFPTDTQY
TRBV30	AWSVPGGANVLT
TRBV3-1	ASSPRSKRGGPTDTQY
TRBV6-5	ASSSGQINTEAF
TRBV28	ASSSHSYGYT
TRBV6-2/TRBV6-3	ASSYREVTYEQY
TRBV5-1	ASSLWSGTVSSYEQY
TRBV3-1	ASSQGSTGELF
TRBV28	ASSPSYRRQY
TRBV4-1	ASSQVPLTDTQY
TRBV6-5	ASSRDRAQYNEQF
TRBV27	ASRNGGTANTEAF
TRBV28	ASSPSQGAREKLF
TRBV7-9	ASSPGQTATNEKLF
TRBV30	AWRAGASTDTQY
TRBV20-1	SARPGVPNEKLF
TRBV11-2	ASSLVPLVSGTGFSYEQY
TRBV2	ASSEQGRSGANVLT
TRBV2	AGDRAMNTEAF
TRBV20-1	SAREDRSNYGYT
TRBV19	ASSIGRNTGELF